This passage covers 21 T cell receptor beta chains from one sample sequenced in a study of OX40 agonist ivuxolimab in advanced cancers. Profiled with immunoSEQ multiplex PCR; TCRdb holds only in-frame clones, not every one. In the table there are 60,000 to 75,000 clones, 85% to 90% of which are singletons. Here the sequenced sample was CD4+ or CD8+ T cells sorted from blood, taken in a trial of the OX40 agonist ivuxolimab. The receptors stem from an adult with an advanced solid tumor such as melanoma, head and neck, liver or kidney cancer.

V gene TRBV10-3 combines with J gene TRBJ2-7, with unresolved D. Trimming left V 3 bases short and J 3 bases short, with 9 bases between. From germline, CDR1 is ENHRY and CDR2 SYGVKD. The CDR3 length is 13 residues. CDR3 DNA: TGTGCCATCAGTGACTCCACCCTCTACGAGCAGTACTTC. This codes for CAISDSTLYEQYF.

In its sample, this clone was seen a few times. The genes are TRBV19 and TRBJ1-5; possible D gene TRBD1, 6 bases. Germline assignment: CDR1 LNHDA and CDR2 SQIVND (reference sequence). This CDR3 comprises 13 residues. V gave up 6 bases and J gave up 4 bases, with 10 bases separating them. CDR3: CASRDSQNQPQHF. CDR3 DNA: TGTGCCAGTAGGGACAGCCAAAATCAGCCCCAGCATTTT.

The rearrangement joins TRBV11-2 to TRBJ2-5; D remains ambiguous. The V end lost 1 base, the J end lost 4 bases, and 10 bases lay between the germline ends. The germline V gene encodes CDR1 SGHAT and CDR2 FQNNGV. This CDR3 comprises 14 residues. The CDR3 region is CASSLVPTGETQYF. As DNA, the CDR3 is TGTGCCAGCAGCTTAGTTCCCACGGGAGAGACCCAGTACTTC. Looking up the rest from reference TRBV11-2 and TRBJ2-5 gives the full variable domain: EAGVAQSPRYKIIEKRQSVAFWCNPISGHATLYWYQQILGQGPKLLIQFQNNGVVDDSQLPKDRFSAERLKGVDSTLKIQPAKLEDSAVYLCASSLVPTGETQYFGPGTRLLVL.

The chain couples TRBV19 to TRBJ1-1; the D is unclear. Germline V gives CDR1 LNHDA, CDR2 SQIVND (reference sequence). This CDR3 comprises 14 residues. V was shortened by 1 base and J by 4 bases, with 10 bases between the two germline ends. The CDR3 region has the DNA TGTGCCAGTAGTATAGGAGGTGGTGGCACTGAAGCTTTCTTT. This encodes CASSIGGGGTEAFF.

The DNA of the CDR3 is TGTGCCAGTCAAGAGTTCTCTAGCACAGATACGCAGTATTTT. It yields the protein CASQEFSSTDTQYF. The rearrangement links TRBV19 to TRBJ2-3; D remains unclear. The CDR3 has 14 residues. Germline V gene sequence: CDR1 LNHDA, CDR2 SQIVND (reference sequence). Trimming pared 8 bases from V and 0 bases from J, leaving 12 bases between. The full variable domain, with the rest looked up from reference TRBV19 and TRBJ2-3, is DGGITQSPKYLFRKEGQNVTLSCEQNLNHDAMYWYRQDPGQGLRLIYYSQIVNDFQKGDIAEGYSVSREKKESFPLTVTSAQKNPTAFYLCASQEFSSTDTQYFGPGTRLTVL.

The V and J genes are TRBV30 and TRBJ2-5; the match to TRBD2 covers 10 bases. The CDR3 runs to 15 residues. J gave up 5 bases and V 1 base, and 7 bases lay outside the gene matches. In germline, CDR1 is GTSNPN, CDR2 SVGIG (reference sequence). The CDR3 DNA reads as TGTGCCTGGAGTGCGTCCAGCGGGGGGGCCGAGACCCAGTACTTC. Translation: CAWSASSGGAETQYF.

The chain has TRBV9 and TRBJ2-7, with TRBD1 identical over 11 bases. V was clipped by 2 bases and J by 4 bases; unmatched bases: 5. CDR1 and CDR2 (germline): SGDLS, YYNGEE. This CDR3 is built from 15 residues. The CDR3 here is CASSVGGTGGYEQYF. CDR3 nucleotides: TGTGCCAGCAGCGTGGGCGGGACAGGGGGGTACGAGCAGTACTTC.

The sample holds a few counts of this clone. As DNA, the CDR3 is TGTGCCAGCAGGGGACAGCCCTCTGGAAACACCATATATTTT. This encodes CASRGQPSGNTIYF. The genes are TRBV7-2 and TRBJ1-3, with TRBD1 matching 7 bases. Germline CDR1 is SGHTA and CDR2 is FQGNSA. V was clipped by 6 bases and J by 0 bases; unmatched bases: 2. The CDR3 sequence is 14 residues long.

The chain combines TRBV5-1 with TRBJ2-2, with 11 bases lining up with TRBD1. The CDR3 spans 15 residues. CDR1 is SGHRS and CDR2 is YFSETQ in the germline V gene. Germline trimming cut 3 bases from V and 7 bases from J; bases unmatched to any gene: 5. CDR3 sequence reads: CASSSLGTGGGELFF. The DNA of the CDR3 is TGCGCCAGCAGCTCCCTCGGGACAGGGGGCGGGGAGCTGTTTTTT.

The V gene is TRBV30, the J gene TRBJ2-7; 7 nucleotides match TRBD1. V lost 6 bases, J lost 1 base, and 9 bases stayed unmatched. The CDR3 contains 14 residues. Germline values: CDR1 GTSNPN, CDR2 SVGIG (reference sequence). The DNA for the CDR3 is TGTGCCTGCATTACCGGGACAGCTTCCTACGAGCAGTACTTC. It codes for CACITGTASYEQYF.

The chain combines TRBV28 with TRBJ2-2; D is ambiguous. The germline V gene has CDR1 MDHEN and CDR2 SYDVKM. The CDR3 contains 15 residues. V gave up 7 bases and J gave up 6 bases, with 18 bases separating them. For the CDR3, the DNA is TGTGCCAGCAAAACGAACAGCGCCGGTGCCGGGGAGCTGTTTTTT. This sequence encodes CASKTNSAGAGELFF.

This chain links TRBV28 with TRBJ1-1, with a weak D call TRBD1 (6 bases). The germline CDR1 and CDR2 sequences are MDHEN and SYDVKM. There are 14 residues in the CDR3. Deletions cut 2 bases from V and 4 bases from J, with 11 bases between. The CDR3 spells CASSLLLGGTEAFF. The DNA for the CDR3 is TGTGCCAGCAGTTTACTCCTAGGGGGCACTGAAGCTTTCTTT.

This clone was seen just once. CDR3 residues: CASSPGQGFNSPLHF. The CDR3, as DNA: TGCGCCAGCAGCCCTGGACAGGGTTTCAATTCACCCCTCCACTTT. The chain carries TRBV4-1 and TRBJ1-6, with TRBD1 matching 8 bases. The CDR3 has 15 amino acids. Germline V CDR1 and CDR2: MGHRA, YSYEKL. The ends lost 4 bases at V and 7 bases at J; junction bases unmatched: 6.

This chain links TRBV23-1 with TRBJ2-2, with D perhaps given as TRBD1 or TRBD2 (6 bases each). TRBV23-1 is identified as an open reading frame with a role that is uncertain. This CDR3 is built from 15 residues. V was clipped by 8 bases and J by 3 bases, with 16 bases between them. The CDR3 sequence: CASPPGARDTGELFF. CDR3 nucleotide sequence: TGCGCCAGCCCACCGGGGGCGCGGGACACCGGGGAGCTGTTTTTT.

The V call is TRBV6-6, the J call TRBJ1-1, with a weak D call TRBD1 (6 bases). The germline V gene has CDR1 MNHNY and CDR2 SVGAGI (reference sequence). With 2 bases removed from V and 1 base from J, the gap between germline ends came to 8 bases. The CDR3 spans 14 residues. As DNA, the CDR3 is TGTGCCAGCAGTTACGGGGGCTGGAACACTGAAGCTTTCTTT. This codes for CASSYGGWNTEAFF.

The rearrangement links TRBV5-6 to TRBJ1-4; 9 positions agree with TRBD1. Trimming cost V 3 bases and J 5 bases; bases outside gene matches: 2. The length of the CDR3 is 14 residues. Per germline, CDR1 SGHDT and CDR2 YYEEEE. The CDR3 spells CASSSGQGNEKLFF. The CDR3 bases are TGTGCCAGCAGCTCGGGACAGGGAAATGAAAAACTGTTTTTT.

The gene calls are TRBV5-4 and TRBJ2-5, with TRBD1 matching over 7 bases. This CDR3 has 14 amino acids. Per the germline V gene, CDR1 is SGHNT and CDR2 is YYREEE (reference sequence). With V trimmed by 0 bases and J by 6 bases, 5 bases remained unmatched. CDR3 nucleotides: TGTGCCAGCAGCTTGGACAGGGGTGGGAAGACCCAGTACTTC. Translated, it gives CASSLDRGGKTQYF. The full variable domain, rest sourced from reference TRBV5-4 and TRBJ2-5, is ETGVTQSPTHLIKTRGQQVTLRCSSQSGHNTVSWYQQALGQGPQFIFQYYREEENGRGNFPPRFSGLQFPNYSSELNVNALELDDSALYLCASSLDRGGKTQYFGPGTRLLVL.

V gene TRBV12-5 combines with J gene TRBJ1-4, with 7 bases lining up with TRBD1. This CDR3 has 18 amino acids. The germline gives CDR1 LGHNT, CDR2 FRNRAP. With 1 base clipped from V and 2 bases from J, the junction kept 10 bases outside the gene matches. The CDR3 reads CASGLARTGTATNEKLFF. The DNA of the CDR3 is TGTGCTAGTGGTTTGGCCCGGACAGGAACGGCCACTAATGAAAAACTGTTTTTT.

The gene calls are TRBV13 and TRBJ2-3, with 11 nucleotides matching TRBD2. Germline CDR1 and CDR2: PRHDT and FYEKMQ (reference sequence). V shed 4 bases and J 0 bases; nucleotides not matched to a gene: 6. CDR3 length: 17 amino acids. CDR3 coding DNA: TGTGCCAGCAGCTCCCCTAGCGGGAGGCAGAGCACAGATACGCAGTATTTT. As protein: CASSSPSGRQSTDTQYF.

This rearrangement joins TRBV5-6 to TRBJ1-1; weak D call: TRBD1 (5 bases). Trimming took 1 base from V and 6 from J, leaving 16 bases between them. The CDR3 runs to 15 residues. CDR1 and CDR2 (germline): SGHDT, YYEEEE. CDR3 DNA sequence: TGTGCCAGCAGCTTGTCCCCGCAGGGAAGCGCTGAAGCTTTCTTT. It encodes CASSLSPQGSAEAFF.

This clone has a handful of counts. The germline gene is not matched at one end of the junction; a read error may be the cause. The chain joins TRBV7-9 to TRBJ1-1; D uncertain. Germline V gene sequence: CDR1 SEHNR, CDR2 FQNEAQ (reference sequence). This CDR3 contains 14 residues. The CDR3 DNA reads TGTGCCAGCAGCCCGCTGGCGGACGCGGCCCTTAGGGCTTTT. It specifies CASSPLADAALRAF.